One sample yielded the 8 T cell receptor beta chains listed below, sequenced in a study of T cells in Graves' hyperthyroidism and ophthalmopathy. Using RNA transcripts as the source, TCR beta CDR3 regions were amplified. HTBI primers were employed in a first-round RT-PCR of the TCR CDR3. TCRdb fed the multiplex PCR reads into MiXCR, producing one record per CDR3 protein. The sample lists 250,000 to 350,000 distinct CDR3 sequences, roughly 15% occurring once. Sequencing used blood. The receptor source for this set is a man between 25 and 39 years old with Graves' hyperthyroidism.

Ten or more counts support this clonotype. The V gene is TRBV28, the J gene TRBJ2-4; maybe TRBD1 (5 bases). There are 13 residues in the CDR3. Trimming removed 5 bases at V and 6 bases at J, with 11 bases between. The germline gives CDR1 MDHEN, CDR2 SYDVKM. The CDR3 DNA reads TGTGCCAGCAGTCCTCCGACAGTAAACATTCAGTACTTC. It codes for CASSPPTVNIQYF.

This clonotype was counted a few times. The J gene is TRBJ2-1, the V gene TRBV3-1; D unclear. The V gene lost 3 bases and the J gene lost 0 bases, with 12 bases spanning the gap. Germline values: CDR1 LGHDT, CDR2 YNNKEL (reference sequence). The CDR3 has 16 residues. The CDR3 region is CASSHYTTLSYNEQFF. CDR3 coding DNA: TGTGCCAGCAGCCACTACACGACCCTCTCCTACAATGAGCAGTTCTTC.

The chain combines TRBV7-9 with TRBJ1-2, with D unresolved. Trimming took off 1 base at V and 6 bases at J, with 12 bases between the two ends. CDR1 and CDR2 (germline): SEHNR, FQNEAQ (reference sequence). The CDR3 has 14 amino acids. The CDR3 region is CASSLDRGGDGYTF. DNA of the CDR3: TGTGCCAGCAGCTTAGATCGAGGCGGAGATGGCTACACCTTC.

In its sample, this clonotype was seen many times. This chain joins TRBV20-1 and TRBJ2-3; 8 nucleotides line up with TRBD2. V was pared by 6 bases and J by 5 bases, with 10 bases of the junction left unmatched. The CDR3 has 14 residues. In germline, CDR1 is DFQATT, CDR2 SNEGSKA (reference sequence). CDR3 nucleotide sequence: TGCAGTGCCACCCCGGCTAGCGGGCAAGATACGCAGTATTTT. Protein sequence: CSATPASGQDTQYF.

This CDR3 reads CASNRQYNSPLHF. CDR3 DNA: TGCGCCAGCAACCGTCAGTATAATTCACCCCTCCACTTT. The rearrangement uses TRBV4-1 and TRBJ1-6; no firm D call. Between the trimmed V and J ends, which lost 7 bases and 4 bases, there was a span of 8 bases. Germline V gene lookup returns CDR1 MGHRA and CDR2 YSYEKL. The CDR3 consists of 13 residues.

The CDR3 reads CASSLRLAAANEQFF. As DNA, the CDR3 is TGTGCCAGCAGCTTGAGACTAGCGGCAGCCAATGAGCAGTTCTTC. The genes are TRBV11-2 and TRBJ2-1; 9 nucleotides match TRBD2. The germline V gene encodes CDR1 SGHAT and CDR2 FQNNGV. The CDR3 has 15 amino acids. J gave up 6 bases and V 3 bases, and 6 bases lay outside the gene matches.

V and J are TRBV7-9 and TRBJ1-5, with TRBD2 matching 7 bases. Judging by the DNA end, TRBJ2-3 fits better; the J call may be wrong. The CDR3 runs 13 residues. CDR1 is SEHNR, CDR2 FQNEAQ, per germline (reference sequence). The CDR3 sequence: CASSFGGIQPQYF. The DNA for the CDR3 is TGTGCCAGCAGCTTCGGGGGGATCCAGCCCCAGTATTTT.

V gene TRBV18 combines with J gene TRBJ2-3; either TRBD1 or TRBD2 may supply D (5 bases each). The CDR3 is 17 amino acids. Germline CDR1 and CDR2: KGHSH and LQKENI. Trimming removed 0 bases at V and 4 bases at J, with 17 bases between. This chain's CDR3 is CASSPPTDGTWADTQYF. The CDR3 DNA reads TGTGCCAGCTCACCACCGACTGATGGGACGTGGGCAGATACGCAGTATTTT.